What follows describes a single T cell receptor beta chain. The data belong to a study of technical replicates of blood from a handful of donors. This CDR3 spans 13 amino acids. Germline V gene lookup returns CDR1 SGDLS and CDR2 YYNGEE. Trimming cost V 1 base and J 2 bases, with 6 bases left between them. Some clones are missing from TCRdb's copy, which holds only in-frame ones; the method was immunoSEQ multiplex PCR. This table holds approximately 70,000 clones, approximately 96% found once. Sequenced sample: T cells isolated from PBMCs. This receptor was identified in a human donor in good health. V and J are TRBV9 and TRBJ1-1; D uncertain. The DNA for the CDR3 is TGTGCCAGCAGCGTACACACCAACACTGAAGCTTTCTTT. Its translation is CASSVHTNTEAFF.